A selection of T cell receptor beta chains follows, all from one sample in a study of blood T cells in healthy people across ages. TCRdb re-analysed the 5' RACE reads in MiXCR, keeping a single row per CDR3 protein. Of some 850,000 distinct CDR3 sequences in the sample, around 25% were seen once. The same data also went into a second study, on T cells of mothers and their children.

The sample comprised blood. All receptors derive from a boy younger than 18 in good health. Both conserved end residues are part of each CDR3. Fields, in order: V gene, clone size, J gene, CDR3 length, D gene, CDR3 DNA, CDR3 protein. A D gene is named only where the DNA matches it firmly. Some rows mark clone size as missing; the rest say once, few, many or name a class of expanded clone.

v_gene: TRBV7-6
abundance: -
j_gene: TRBJ2-1
len: 15
d_gene: -
CDR3nt: TGTGCCAGTGCGCGGGGAAGGGATCTCTACAATGAGCAGTTCTTC
CDR3aa: CASARGRDLYNEQFF

v_gene: TRBV5-1
abundance: -
j_gene: TRBJ1-1
len: 18
d_gene: TRBD1
CDR3nt: TGCGCCAGCAGCGGTGGGACAGGGATGTCGAGATCGAACACTGAAGCTTTCTTT
CDR3aa: CASSGGTGMSRSNTEAFF

v_gene: TRBV18
abundance: few
j_gene: TRBJ2-5
len: 14
d_gene: -
CDR3nt: TGTGCCAGCTCACCTACGACTCTGCAGGGGACCCAGTACTTC
CDR3aa: CASSPTTLQGTQYF

v_gene: TRBV7-9
abundance: -
j_gene: TRBJ2-5
len: 14
d_gene: TRBD1
CDR3nt: TGTGCCAGCAGCGTACAGGGGGGAAGTGAGACCCAGTACTTC
CDR3aa: CASSVQGGSETQYF

v_gene: TRBV7-2
abundance: -
j_gene: TRBJ2-3
len: 16
d_gene: TRBD2
CDR3nt: TGTGCCAGCAGCTTAGTCACGGGGGGGAAGAGAGATACGCAGTATTTT
CDR3aa: CASSLVTGGKRDTQYF

v_gene: TRBV7-3
abundance: -
j_gene: TRBJ2-7
len: 17
d_gene: TRBD1
CDR3nt: TGTGCCAGCAGCCCAGAAGAACTACTCGGACAGGACCACGAGCAGTACTTC
CDR3aa: CASSPEELLGQDHEQYF

v_gene: TRBV9
abundance: once
j_gene: TRBJ2-5
len: 14
d_gene: -
CDR3nt: TGTGCCAGCAGCAATGGGGGACGGGGGGAGACCCAGTACTTC
CDR3aa: CASSNGGRGETQYF

v_gene: TRBV3-1
abundance: -
j_gene: TRBJ1-5
len: 13
d_gene: -
CDR3nt: TGTGCCAGCAGCCAAGAAATTGCTCAGCCCCAGCATTTT
CDR3aa: CASSQEIAQPQHF

v_gene: TRBV6-6
abundance: -
j_gene: TRBJ1-1
len: 13
d_gene: -
CDR3nt: TGTGCCAGCTCAGAGGAAATCGGCACTGAAGCTTTCTTT
CDR3aa: CASSEEIGTEAFF

v_gene: TRBV29-1
abundance: -
j_gene: TRBJ2-1
len: 14
d_gene: TRBD2
CDR3nt: TGCAGCGTTGAAGGGACTAGCGAAGACAATGAGCAGTTCTTC
CDR3aa: CSVEGTSEDNEQFF

v_gene: TRBV6-1
abundance: -
j_gene: TRBJ2-5
len: 16
d_gene: -
CDR3nt: TGTGCCAGCAGTGAAACCAGGGGGGCGAGAGGAGAGACCCAGTACTTC
CDR3aa: CASSETRGARGETQYF

v_gene: TRBV3-1
abundance: few
j_gene: TRBJ2-5
len: 14
d_gene: -
CDR3nt: TGTGCCAGCAGCCAGTCCGGGACAAAAGAGACCCAGTACTTC
CDR3aa: CASSQSGTKETQYF

v_gene: TRBV21-1
abundance: -
j_gene: TRBJ2-5
len: 15
d_gene: -
CDR3nt: TGTGCCAGCAGCAAAGAGGGAGAGGGGGAAGAGACCCAGTACTTC
CDR3aa: CASSKEGEGEETQYF

v_gene: TRBV20-1
abundance: -
j_gene: TRBJ1-2
len: 12
d_gene: -
CDR3nt: TGCAGTGCTCTGACAGGTCCCTATGGCTACACCTTC
CDR3aa: CSALTGPYGYTF

v_gene: TRBV12-5
abundance: few
j_gene: TRBJ1-4
len: 14
d_gene: TRBD1
CDR3nt: TGTGCTAGTGGTAGAAGGACAGGGCATGAAAAACTGTTTTTT
CDR3aa: CASGRRTGHEKLFF

v_gene: TRBV29-1
abundance: -
j_gene: TRBJ2-4
len: 13
d_gene: -
CDR3nt: TGCAGCGTCGTGACTAGATTCATAAACATTCAGTACTTC
CDR3aa: CSVVTRFINIQYF

v_gene: TRBV3-1
abundance: few
j_gene: TRBJ2-4
len: 14
d_gene: TRBD2
CDR3nt: TGTGCCAGCTCGCGGGGGGAAGCCAAAAGCATTCAGTACTTC
CDR3aa: CASSRGEAKSIQYF

v_gene: TRBV19
abundance: few
j_gene: TRBJ2-7
len: 15
d_gene: -
CDR3nt: TGTGCCAGTAGTGTGACGTATGGGGACACCTACGAGCAGTACTTC
CDR3aa: CASSVTYGDTYEQYF

v_gene: TRBV4-1
abundance: -
j_gene: TRBJ2-7
len: 15
d_gene: TRBD1
CDR3nt: TGCGCCAGCAGCCACCGGACAGGCATAAGGAGCGAGCAGTACTTC
CDR3aa: CASSHRTGIRSEQYF

v_gene: TRBV14
abundance: -
j_gene: TRBJ2-5
len: 18
d_gene: TRBD1
CDR3nt: TGTGCCAGCAGCCAAGAAATGAGGGCGGACAGGTACCAAGAGACCCAGTACTTC
CDR3aa: CASSQEMRADRYQETQYF

v_gene: TRBV7-2
abundance: -
j_gene: TRBJ2-7
len: 15
d_gene: TRBD2
CDR3nt: TGTGCCAGCAGCAGGGGACTAGTCTCGCCCTACGAGCAGTACTTC
CDR3aa: CASSRGLVSPYEQYF

v_gene: TRBV6-6
abundance: -
j_gene: TRBJ2-7
len: 12
d_gene: -
CDR3nt: TGTGCCAGCAAGCCAGGATACGACGAGCAGTACTTC
CDR3aa: CASKPGYDEQYF

v_gene: TRBV12-3/TRBV12-4
abundance: few
j_gene: TRBJ2-5
len: 15
d_gene: TRBD1
CDR3nt: TGTGCCAGCAGGGGGACAGGGGGCTTTCAAGAGACCCAGTACTTC
CDR3aa: CASRGTGGFQETQYF

v_gene: TRBV30
abundance: -
j_gene: TRBJ2-1
len: 13
d_gene: -
CDR3nt: TGTGCCTGGACAGTTGGATATGTCAATGAGCAGTTCTTC
CDR3aa: CAWTVGYVNEQFF

v_gene: TRBV29-1
abundance: few
j_gene: TRBJ2-6
len: 16
d_gene: -
CDR3nt: TGCAGCGTTGGAGGAGACGCCACCTCTGGGGCCAACGTCCTGACTTTC
CDR3aa: CSVGGDATSGANVLTF

v_gene: TRBV11-2
abundance: -
j_gene: TRBJ2-5
len: 15
d_gene: TRBD2
CDR3nt: TGTGCCAGCAGCTTCCAGGGACTAGCGGGTGAGACCCAGTACTTC
CDR3aa: CASSFQGLAGETQYF

v_gene: TRBV5-1
abundance: -
j_gene: TRBJ2-3
len: 17
d_gene: -
CDR3nt: TGCGCCAGCAGCTTGGGGGTTCAGCCAGTACGCACAGATACGCAGTATTTT
CDR3aa: CASSLGVQPVRTDTQYF

v_gene: TRBV27
abundance: many
j_gene: TRBJ1-1
len: 14
d_gene: -
CDR3nt: TGTGCCAGCAGCCCCCAGGGGAGGGGCACTGAAGCTTTCTTT
CDR3aa: CASSPQGRGTEAFF

v_gene: TRBV20-1
abundance: few
j_gene: TRBJ2-4
len: 14
d_gene: TRBD1
CDR3nt: TGCAGTGCTAGAGACGGGACAGCTAAAAACATTCAGTACTTC
CDR3aa: CSARDGTAKNIQYF

v_gene: TRBV28
abundance: few
j_gene: TRBJ2-7
len: 13
d_gene: -
CDR3nt: TGTGCCAGCGTCAGACAGGATACCCACGAGCAGTACTTC
CDR3aa: CASVRQDTHEQYF

v_gene: TRBV5-1
abundance: -
j_gene: TRBJ1-5
len: 15
d_gene: -
CDR3nt: TGCGCCAGCAGCTTGGGAGAGAATAGCAATCAGCCCCAGCATTTT
CDR3aa: CASSLGENSNQPQHF

v_gene: TRBV24-1
abundance: few
j_gene: TRBJ2-5
len: 15
d_gene: -
CDR3nt: TGTGCCACCAGTGATGCGGACCAGCGCCAAGAGACCCAGTACTTC
CDR3aa: CATSDADQRQETQYF

v_gene: TRBV13
abundance: few
j_gene: TRBJ2-4
len: 15
d_gene: TRBD2
CDR3nt: TGTGCCAGCAGCTTAGGAAGCGGGGTCCAAAACATTCAGTACTTC
CDR3aa: CASSLGSGVQNIQYF

v_gene: TRBV27
abundance: few
j_gene: TRBJ1-2
len: 13
d_gene: -
CDR3nt: TGTGCCAGCAGAAAGGACAGAAACTATGGCTACACCTTC
CDR3aa: CASRKDRNYGYTF

v_gene: TRBV12-3/TRBV12-4
abundance: few
j_gene: TRBJ1-5
len: 15
d_gene: -
CDR3nt: TGTGCCAGCAGTTTAGTCGGGGAAGCAAATCAGCCCCAGCATTTT
CDR3aa: CASSLVGEANQPQHF

v_gene: TRBV12-3/TRBV12-4
abundance: -
j_gene: TRBJ1-3
len: 12
d_gene: -
CDR3nt: TGTGCCAGCACCAACCCTGGAAACACCATATATTTT
CDR3aa: CASTNPGNTIYF

v_gene: TRBV2
abundance: few
j_gene: TRBJ2-1
len: 12
d_gene: -
CDR3nt: TGTGCCAGCAGTAAAAGGGGGGGGCATACGGTCTTC
CDR3aa: CASSKRGGHTVF

v_gene: TRBV9
abundance: -
j_gene: TRBJ1-1
len: 13
d_gene: -
CDR3nt: TGTGCCAGCAGCGCGCGGGACGGCCGTGAAGCTTTCTTT
CDR3aa: CASSARDGREAFF

v_gene: TRBV7-6
abundance: once
j_gene: TRBJ2-5
len: 19
d_gene: TRBD2
CDR3nt: TGTGCCAGCAGCTTTGCCGGGACTAGCGGGGTTGGAGGCCAAGAGACCCAGTACTTC
CDR3aa: CASSFAGTSGVGGQETQYF

v_gene: TRBV5-1
abundance: -
j_gene: TRBJ1-5
len: 15
d_gene: -
CDR3nt: TGCGCCAGCAGCTGGGGACTAGCTGACACGGATACGCAGCATTTT
CDR3aa: CASSWGLADTDTQHF

v_gene: TRBV10-3
abundance: few
j_gene: TRBJ2-6
len: 16
d_gene: -
CDR3nt: TGTGCCATCAGGGCCCAGGGTGGTACTGGGGCCAACGTCCTGACTTTC
CDR3aa: CAIRAQGGTGANVLTF

v_gene: TRBV6-5
abundance: few
j_gene: TRBJ1-1
len: 15
d_gene: -
CDR3nt: TGTGCCAGCAGTTATAGTAGGACAATGAACACTGAAGCTTTCTTT
CDR3aa: CASSYSRTMNTEAFF

v_gene: TRBV9
abundance: few
j_gene: TRBJ1-5
len: 13
d_gene: -
CDR3nt: TGTGCCAGCAGCGTATCCAGCAATCAGCCCCAGCATTTT
CDR3aa: CASSVSSNQPQHF